The TCR beta chain described here comes from a study of shared clonotypes between healthy human individuals. The CDR3 spans 12 residues. V lost 2 bases and J 8 bases, leaving 7 bases between the germline ends. Per the germline V gene, CDR1 is WSHSY and CDR2 is SAAADI. Assay used: immunoSEQ multiplex PCR; TCRdb lists only in-frame clones, some missing. Found here are approximately 840,000 clones, about 97% of them singletons; the top ten hold about 0.21%. CD45RO negativity and positive selection for CCR7 defined naive CD8 cells, a population that excluded terminally differentiated effector memory CD45RA+ cells.

The sample comprised naive CD8+ T cells sorted from blood. This chain links TRBV10-2 with TRBJ2-1; D may be TRBD1 (6 bases). This TCR came from a man in his thirties or forties in good health. CDR3 amino acids: CASSEAGDEQFF. The CDR3, as DNA: TGCGCCAGCAGTGAGGCAGGGGATGAGCAGTTCTTC.